These 5 T cell receptor beta chains were sequenced from one sample in a study of T cell responses to AZD1222 COVID-19 vaccine. Here immunoSEQ multiplex PCR was the method, and the copy in TCRdb shows in-frame clones only, minus some. The sample records under 150,000 clones, 90% being singletons. Sequencing was performed on peripheral blood, taken on day 0 of AZD1222 vaccination. These receptors were obtained from an adult in good health.

The V gene is TRBV7-6, the J gene TRBJ2-3, with TRBD2 identical over 8 bases. The V gene's germline CDR1 is SGHVS and CDR2 FNYEAQ. Germline trimming cut 4 bases from V and 0 bases from J; bases unmatched to any gene: 6. The CDR3 spans 16 residues. CDR3 amino acids: CASSSSAGASTDTQYF. In nucleotides, the CDR3 is TGTGCCAGCAGCTCCTCAGCGGGAGCCAGCACAGATACGCAGTATTTT.

The chain is built from TRBV11-3 and TRBJ1-4; 9 bases map to TRBD1. Trimming took 4 bases from V and 5 from J; bases not matched to a gene: 8. The CDR3 contains 16 residues. Germline loops: CDR1 SGHNT, CDR2 YENEEA. DNA of the CDR3: TGTGCCAGCAGCTCCCGTATGGGACAGGGAAATGAAAAACTGTTTTTT. Its protein product is CASSSRMGQGNEKLFF.

The rearrangement joins TRBV19 to TRBJ1-5; D ambiguous. The germline V gene encodes CDR1 LNHDA and CDR2 SQIVND (reference sequence). This CDR3 region has 16 residues. V was pared by 3 bases and J by 1 base, with 13 bases between. CDR3 protein: CASSIPTGGSNQPQHF. CDR3 in DNA: TGTGCCAGTAGTATTCCAACGGGTGGAAGCAATCAGCCCCAGCATTTT.

The rearrangement joins TRBV2 to TRBJ1-2; D is unclear. CDR1 and CDR2 (germline): SNHLY, FYNNEI. The CDR3 has 12 residues. With 3 bases removed from V and 7 bases from J, the gap between germline ends came to 9 bases. This chain's CDR3 is CASSEGIAGYTF. CDR3 sequence (DNA): TGTGCCAGCAGTGAGGGGATCGCTGGCTACACCTTC.

The chain joins TRBV5-1 to TRBJ1-1; D gene uncertain. This CDR3 contains 14 residues. Trimming shortened V by 0 bases and J by 1 base, and 7 bases separated the two germline ends. The germline V gene encodes CDR1 SGHRS and CDR2 YFSETQ. The CDR3: CASSLGQTNTEAFF. CDR3 nucleotides: TGCGCCAGCAGCTTGGGCCAAACGAACACTGAAGCTTTCTTT.